The 30 T cell receptor beta chains below all came from one sample that was sequenced in a study of OX40 agonist ivuxolimab in advanced cancers. The receptor library was made with the immunoSEQ multiplex PCR assay. TCRdb limited this immuneACCESS table to in-frame rearrangements with V and J called. A share of clones is missing; checked studies link under half to unresolved V genes, and the rest is unexplained. This sample is represented by fewer than 60,000 clones; around 82% of them were singletons. The leading ten clones occupy more than 3% of the sample. This specimen consisted of CD4+ or CD8+ T cells sorted from blood, obtained in a trial of the OX40 agonist ivuxolimab. These receptors originate from an adult with an advanced solid tumor such as melanoma, head and neck, liver or kidney cancer.

The chain couples TRBV30 to TRBJ1-5, with 10 nucleotides matching TRBD1. Trimming at V came to 3 bases and at J to 7 bases, leaving 3 bases not matched to a gene. CDR3 size: 13 residues. The germline V gene encodes CDR1 GTSNPN and CDR2 SVGIG (reference sequence). The CDR3 protein is CAWRTGGGQPQHF. For the CDR3, the DNA is TGTGCCTGGAGGACAGGGGGCGGGCAGCCCCAGCATTTT.

This rearrangement joins TRBV18 to TRBJ2-7, with 8 bases that match TRBD1. The CDR3 runs to 15 residues. V shed 6 bases and J 1 base; nucleotides not matched to a gene: 8. Germline V CDR1 and CDR2: KGHSH, LQKENI. The CDR3 loop reads CASSPTGGRSYEQYF. CDR3 DNA sequence: TGTGCCAGCTCTCCTACAGGGGGAAGGTCCTACGAGCAGTACTTC.

The gene calls are TRBV5-1 and TRBJ2-6; D is perhaps TRBD1 (6 bases). The germline V gene has CDR1 SGHRS and CDR2 YFSETQ. The CDR3 runs 15 residues. The V gene lost 4 bases and the J gene lost 4 bases, with 12 bases spanning the gap. CDR3 protein: CASSLTGSGANVLTF. CDR3 coding DNA: TGCGCCAGCAGCCTTACAGGGTCCGGGGCCAACGTCCTGACTTTC.

The V call is TRBV5-6, the J call TRBJ1-6; tentatively, D is TRBD1 (6 bases). Trimming cost V 3 bases and J 6 bases, with 10 bases left between them. The CDR3 runs to 14 residues. Germline values: CDR1 SGHDT, CDR2 YYEEEE. The CDR3, as DNA: TGTGCCAGCAGCTGGGCAGGGGTTAATTCACCCCTCCACTTT. Amino acids: CASSWAGVNSPLHF.

This chain joins TRBV5-4 and TRBJ1-1; D may be TRBD1 (5 bases). Trimming left V 4 bases short and J 1 base short, with 14 bases between. The germline gives CDR1 SGHNT, CDR2 YYREEE (reference sequence). The CDR3 loop spans 15 amino acids. The CDR3 nucleotides are TGTGCCAGCAGCCAACCCGGGACGGAGAACACTGAAGCTTTCTTT. This encodes CASSQPGTENTEAFF.

The rearrangement uses TRBV6-6 and TRBJ2-7; 8 bases align to TRBD1. CDR1 MNHNY and CDR2 SVGAGI come from the germline V gene (reference sequence). The CDR3 has 14 amino acids. V lost 1 base and J lost 3; bases outside the gene matches: 2. The CDR3 sequence is CASSYFGQGYEQYF. The DNA of the CDR3 is TGTGCCAGCAGTTACTTCGGACAGGGCTACGAGCAGTACTTC.

This chain connects TRBV6-1 to TRBJ2-7; D assignment may be TRBD1 or TRBD2 (5 bases each). The germline V and J ends were trimmed by 7 bases and 0 bases, with 10 bases remaining between them. This CDR3 comprises 13 residues. Germline lookup yields CDR1 MNHNS and CDR2 SASEGT. The CDR3 DNA follows: TGTGCCAGCACCCCAGGGAGCTCCTACGAGCAGTACTTC. Protein: CASTPGSSYEQYF.

The chain has TRBV5-8 and TRBJ2-2; 13 bases align to TRBD2. Losses at the gene ends were 2 bases for V and 5 bases for J; bases not matched to a gene: 3. The CDR3 contains 16 residues. Per the germline V gene, CDR1 is SGHTS and CDR2 is YDEGEE. This CDR3 reads CASSFRTSGGTGELFF. CDR3 bases: TGTGCCAGCAGCTTTCGGACTAGCGGGGGAACCGGGGAGCTGTTTTTT.

V gene TRBV7-9 combines with J gene TRBJ2-3; no firm D call. The CDR3 consists of 16 residues. Looked up from germline, CDR1 is SEHNR and CDR2 is FQNEAQ (reference sequence). V lost 6 bases and J 6 bases, leaving 22 bases between the germline ends. The CDR3 is CASSATNVPSRDTQYF. DNA for the CDR3: TGTGCCAGCAGTGCAACTAACGTACCCAGCAGGGATACGCAGTATTTT.

The chain couples TRBV29-1 to TRBJ1-2; 7 bases are a match to TRBD1. The CDR3 runs 13 residues. The V segment lost 7 bases and the J segment 4 bases; nucleotides outside the gene matches: 9. CDR1 is SQVTM, CDR2 ANQGSEA, per germline. Written as DNA, the CDR3 is TGCAGCGCCATGAGGACAGGACTCTATGGCTACACCTTC. It is translated as CSAMRTGLYGYTF.

The V gene is TRBV27, the J gene TRBJ1-2; 9 bases are a match to TRBD1. The V gene's germline CDR1 is MNHEY and CDR2 SMNVEV (reference sequence). The CDR3 has 15 residues. V lost 6 bases and J lost 6; bases outside the gene matches: 11. CDR3 in amino acids: CASSLGGRQGDGYTF. CDR3 nucleotide sequence: TGTGCCAGCAGCCTAGGTGGCCGACAGGGGGATGGCTACACCTTC.

CDR3 residues: CASSEWGGSYEQYF. Here the CDR3 DNA reads TGCGCCAGCAGTGAGTGGGGGGGTTCCTACGAGCAGTACTTC. The chain combines TRBV10-2 with TRBJ2-7; 7 nucleotides agree with TRBD2. CDR3 length: 14 amino acids. Germline values: CDR1 WSHSY, CDR2 SAAADI. Trimming at V came to 1 base and at J to 1 base, leaving 1 base not matched to a gene.

The chain combines TRBV28 with TRBJ2-7; D assignment may be TRBD1 or TRBD2 (5 bases each). This CDR3 region has 13 residues. Looked up from germline, CDR1 is MDHEN and CDR2 is SYDVKM. The V end was cut by 10 bases, the J end by 7 bases, with 20 bases between. The CDR3 region is CAIRRQGGGEQYF. In nucleotides, the CDR3 is TGTGCCATCAGAAGGCAGGGCGGCGGGGAGCAGTACTTC.

This clone has a single count. The chain employs TRBV7-8 and TRBJ2-6, with a tentative D call TRBD2 (6 bases). CDR3 length: 17 residues. V gave up 3 bases and J gave up 4 bases, with 16 bases separating them. The germline V gene has CDR1 SGHVS and CDR2 FQNEAQ. CDR3 protein: CASSFTFGGSGANVLTF. CDR3 nucleotide sequence: TGTGCCAGCAGCTTCACGTTCGGGGGATCCGGGGCCAACGTCCTGACTTTC.

The V and J genes are TRBV6-5 and TRBJ2-1; D is possibly TRBD2 (6 bases). V was pared by 6 bases and J by 5 bases, with 14 bases between. The CDR3 extends over 14 amino acids. CDR1 and CDR2 from the germline V gene are MNHEY and SVGAGI. The chain's CDR3 is CASSGRGRNNEQFF. The CDR3 DNA reads TGTGCCAGCAGCGGGCGGGGTCGGAACAATGAGCAGTTCTTC.

The chain uses TRBV19 and TRBJ1-3; D unresolved. V was trimmed by 4 bases and J by 2 bases, leaving 15 bases between them. This CDR3 has 16 residues. Germline V gene lookup returns CDR1 LNHDA and CDR2 SQIVND (reference sequence). The CDR3 coding sequence is TGTGCCAGTAGTAAAACGAACACAGAGCCTGGAAACACCATATATTTT. Translating gives CASSKTNTEPGNTIYF.

V gene TRBV6-1 combines with J gene TRBJ2-3; TRBD2 matches at 8 bases. Germline loops: CDR1 MNHNS, CDR2 SASEGT. The V segment lost 2 bases and the J segment 2 bases; nucleotides outside the gene matches: 12. The CDR3 runs 18 residues. CDR3 in amino acids: CASSEMHGLAPNTDTQYF. Here the CDR3 DNA reads TGTGCCAGCAGTGAAATGCACGGACTAGCCCCCAACACAGATACGCAGTATTTT.

The chain joins TRBV7-2 to TRBJ1-4; a weak D match, TRBD1 (5 bases). Trimming took 2 bases from V and 7 from J, leaving 20 bases between them. The germline gives CDR1 SGHTA, CDR2 FQGNSA. The CDR3 spans 17 residues. CDR3 coding DNA: TGTGCCAGCAGCTTATTACCCCTGAGGTCGGGGGGTGAAAAACTGTTTTTT. Protein sequence: CASSLLPLRSGGEKLFF.

This chain connects TRBV4-3 to TRBJ2-3; maybe TRBD2 (5 bases). Germline CDR1 LGHNA, CDR2 YSLEER. Trimming removed 1 base at V and 2 bases at J, with 7 bases between. The CDR3 length is 14 residues. CDR3 in amino acids: CASSQALATDTQYF. The CDR3 nucleotides are TGCGCCAGCAGCCAAGCCCTAGCCACAGATACGCAGTATTTT.

The V call is TRBV4-2, the J call TRBJ2-5, with 8 bases aligning to TRBD2. The CDR3 consists of 15 residues. The junction had 6 bases not matched to a gene; V was cut back by 1 base and J by 5 bases. CDR1 LGHNA and CDR2 YNFKEQ come from the germline V gene. CDR3 nucleotide sequence: TGTGCCAGCAGCCAAGCGGGAGGGGTAGGGGAGACCCAGTACTTC. Translating it yields CASSQAGGVGETQYF.

V is TRBV19 and J is TRBJ1-6; 8 bases are shared with TRBD1. From germline, CDR1 is LNHDA and CDR2 SQIVND (reference sequence). The CDR3 runs 18 residues. J gave up 0 bases and V 5 bases, and 9 bases lay outside the gene matches. The CDR3 is CASSVRTGLSSYNSPLHF. The DNA of the CDR3 is TGTGCCAGTAGTGTCAGGACAGGGCTAAGCTCCTATAATTCACCCCTCCACTTT.

This CDR3 is CASSARVSSYEQYF. In nucleotides, the CDR3 is TGTGCCAGCAGCGCCAGGGTAAGCTCCTACGAGCAGTACTTC. The genes are TRBV7-2 and TRBJ2-7, with D perhaps TRBD1 (5 bases). CDR1 and CDR2 from the germline V gene are SGHTA and FQGNSA. The CDR3 covers 14 residues. V dropped 5 bases and J dropped 0 bases, with 11 bases sitting between them.

The gene calls are TRBV11-2 and TRBJ2-7; D is ambiguous. With 1 base removed from V and 6 bases from J, the gap between germline ends came to 19 bases. Germline V gene lookup returns CDR1 SGHAT and CDR2 FQNNGV. The CDR3 runs 16 residues. The CDR3 loop reads CASSLGGSRRVGEQYF. Here the CDR3 DNA reads TGTGCCAGCAGCTTAGGGGGATCACGACGGGTAGGCGAGCAGTACTTC. The full variable domain, its missing parts supplied by reference TRBV11-2 and TRBJ2-7, is EAGVAQSPRYKIIEKRQSVAFWCNPISGHATLYWYQQILGQGPKLLIQFQNNGVVDDSQLPKDRFSAERLKGVDSTLKIQPAKLEDSAVYLCASSLGGSRRVGEQYFGPGTRLTVT.

The CDR3 coding sequence is TGTGCCAGCAGCTTGGACCCAGCGCAGACGCAGTATTTT. Translated: CASSLDPAQTQYF. This sequence joins TRBV5-4 and TRBJ2-3, with D unresolved. V shed 0 bases and J shed 9 bases, with 11 bases lying between them. Per germline, CDR1 SGHNT and CDR2 YYREEE (reference sequence). This CDR3 comprises 13 residues.

J is TRBJ2-2 and V is TRBV10-2; no firm D call. Trimming cost V 8 bases and J 0 bases, with 10 bases left between them. The CDR3 is made up of 14 amino acids. CDR1 is WSHSY and CDR2 is SAAADI in the germline V gene. The chain's CDR3 is CASRLPPNTGELFF. DNA for the CDR3: TGCGCCAGCCGGCTCCCCCCGAACACCGGGGAGCTGTTTTTT.

A single count supports this clone. The rearrangement uses TRBV6-6 and TRBJ1-6; D unclear. The V and J ends lost 4 bases and 6 bases respectively, with 4 bases between them. The CDR3 is made up of 12 amino acids. CDR1 and CDR2 (germline): MNHNY, SVGAGI (reference sequence). CDR3 loop: CASSFINSPLHF. For the CDR3, the DNA is TGTGCCAGCAGTTTTATTAATTCACCCCTCCACTTT.

This chain connects TRBV27 to TRBJ2-1; 8 bases are a match to TRBD1. The CDR3 is 16 amino acids. Germline V gives CDR1 MNHEY, CDR2 SMNVEV (reference sequence). V trimming: 3 bases; J trimming: 5 bases; junction bases outside the gene matches: 9. The CDR3 DNA follows: TGTGCCAGCAGTTTGTTAGGGGGGACAGGTGACAATGAGCAGTTCTTC. Residues: CASSLLGGTGDNEQFF.

The chain joins TRBV11-2 to TRBJ1-1; 7 bases fit TRBD1. Germline loops: CDR1 SGHAT, CDR2 FQNNGV. This CDR3 comprises 14 residues. V lost 5 bases and J lost 5; bases outside the gene matches: 8. The CDR3 nucleotides read TGTGCCAGCAGCGCTCAGGGGGGAGTGACTGAAGCTTTCTTT. It yields the protein CASSAQGGVTEAFF.

V is TRBV7-7 and J is TRBJ2-5, with 10 bases lining up with TRBD2. CDR1 and CDR2 (germline): SSHAT, FNYEAQ (reference sequence). The CDR3 has 17 amino acids. After removal of 5 bases from V and 2 bases from J, the junction contained 11 bases not matched to a gene. The CDR3 DNA follows: TGTGCCAGCAGCCTAAGGTCTAGCGGGGGTTTTCAAGAGACCCAGTACTTC. This encodes CASSLRSSGGFQETQYF.

This clone turned up a few times. This rearrangement joins TRBV5-1 to TRBJ2-1, with 14 bases aligning to TRBD2. This CDR3 spans 16 amino acids. V was clipped by 0 bases and J by 6 bases; unmatched bases: 2. The germline V gene encodes CDR1 SGHRS and CDR2 YFSETQ. CDR3 in DNA: TGCGCCAGCAGCTTGGGTGGACTAGCGGGAGGCAATGAGCAGTTCTTC. Translated, it gives CASSLGGLAGGNEQFF.